This is a list of T cell receptor beta chains from one sample in a study of blood T cell repertoires in COVID-19. Produced via immunoSEQ multiplex PCR; TCRdb's table is partial and in-frame only. The sample lists about 120,000 clones, 81% occurring once. The material sequenced was peripheral blood. The receptors originated from a man aged 25 to 40 with COVID-19, enrolled during active disease. Both conserved end residues are part of each CDR3. The size field is filled for only some rows; it gives once, few, many or a size class.

v_gene	abundance	j_gene	CDR3aa
TRBV5-4	NA	TRBJ2-7	CASSRQGAYEQYF
TRBV28	NA	TRBJ1-2	CASSFSGRLGYTF
TRBV7-9	NA	TRBJ1-1	CASSLEGVNTEAFF
TRBV28	few	TRBJ2-2	CASSKEEDRSTGELFF
TRBV28	few	TRBJ1-5	CASSLSGYGNQPQHF
TRBV27	NA	TRBJ1-1	CASRQTGLNTEAFF
TRBV11-2	once	TRBJ1-4	CASSLDQGLGFEKLFF
TRBV15	NA	TRBJ2-3	CATSTPAGRDTQYF
TRBV3-1/TRBV3-2	NA	TRBJ2-3	CASSQDPFTDTQYF
TRBV27	NA	TRBJ2-5	CASSPWTHQETQYF
TRBV11-2	NA	TRBJ1-2	CASSLGQPTNYGYTF
TRBV10-3	NA	TRBJ1-1	CATRTDGTEAFF
TRBV7-2	NA	TRBJ1-4	CASSFDRGSDEKLFF
TRBV4-1	NA	TRBJ2-2	CASSPGLAGTGELFF
TRBV5-4	NA	TRBJ1-2	CASSLSGAANYGYTF
TRBV4-1	NA	TRBJ2-1	CASSRESGRFNEQFF
TRBV6-5	NA	TRBJ2-7	CASSYPTGTGVHEQYF
TRBV2	NA	TRBJ2-3	CASSEDQAGADTQYF
TRBV27	NA	TRBJ2-4	CASSPRGGLAKNIQYF
TRBV4-1	NA	TRBJ1-1	CASSPPLQGRFEAFF
TRBV28	NA	TRBJ1-3	CASSSVRVYSGNTIYF
TRBV4-3	NA	TRBJ1-2	CASSQESGGAYGYTF
TRBV27	few	TRBJ2-7	CASRIGTSGRLEQYF
TRBV15	NA	TRBJ2-7	CATSREGGTGGQEQYF
TRBV28	NA	TRBJ1-5	CASSLRGLGQPQHF
TRBV9	NA	TRBJ1-4	CASSARGSNEKLFF
TRBV11-3	NA	TRBJ2-3	CASSLGLESTDTQYF
TRBV18	NA	TRBJ1-2	CASSPSWGQGSYGYTF
TRBV5-6	NA	TRBJ1-2	CASSRGTGEGYTF
TRBV7-2	NA	TRBJ1-2	CASSLAYSGTGGGYTF
TRBV28	NA	TRBJ1-3	CASKQAGNTIYF
TRBV4-2	once	TRBJ1-1	CASTRVAWAENTEAFF
TRBV2	NA	TRBJ2-3	CASSTTPSTDTQYF
TRBV10-3	NA	TRBJ1-5	CATNGDRDQPQHF
TRBV28	NA	TRBJ2-2	CASSFGLEANTGELFF
TRBV29-1	NA	TRBJ1-3	CSVEGRSPRNTIYF
TRBV19	NA	TRBJ1-5	CASSIGQGLVRPQHF
TRBV5-4	NA	TRBJ2-7	CASSLDHRDEQYF
TRBV28	NA	TRBJ2-1	CASSLLTSGNNEQFF
TRBV12-5	NA	TRBJ2-1	CASGLPQGEQFF
TRBV18	few	TRBJ2-5	CASSRGYQETQYF
TRBV15	NA	TRBJ2-7	CATSSETGGLWYEQYF
TRBV29-1	NA	TRBJ1-1	CSTTGTNMNTEAFF
TRBV24-1	once	TRBJ2-7	CATSLSSGGEQYF
TRBV28	NA	TRBJ1-3	CASSDTGLSGNTIYF
TRBV5-1	NA	TRBJ1-2	CASSLTGFDYGYTF
TRBV7-2	many	TRBJ2-7	CASSWTSGAPYEQYF
TRBV4-1	NA	TRBJ1-4	CASSQAGINEKLFF
TRBV7-9	NA	TRBJ1-4	CASSLGDRDWEKLFF
TRBV23-1	NA	TRBJ1-1	CASSQGLNTEAFF
TRBV20-1	few	TRBJ2-7	CSASLYEQYF